The 6 T cell receptor beta chains in this list originate from one sample, sequenced in a study of T cells after yellow fever vaccination. TCRdb re-called the 5' RACE reads through MiXCR, storing one row per CDR3 protein. The table includes a few hundred thousand distinct CDR3 sequences, 3% to 4.5% detected once. The material sequenced was PBMCs, taken 5 days after the yellow fever booster vaccination. The receptors come from a man between 18 and 35 years old who received the YFV17D yellow fever vaccine.

This clonotype was seen many times. The rearrangement uses TRBV5-1 and TRBJ2-7, with TRBD1 identical over 7 bases. This CDR3 has 14 amino acids. The V and J ends lost 4 bases and 6 bases, in that order; junction bases with no gene match: 10. In germline, CDR1 is SGHRS, CDR2 YFSETQ. The CDR3 DNA sequence: TGCGCCAGCAGCCCGAGGCCCGACAGGGTCGAGCAGTACGTC. It translates to CASSPRPDRVEQYV.

This clonotype was seen a few times. The chain combines TRBV9 with TRBJ1-4, with 7 bases matching TRBD1. This CDR3 has 14 residues. Germline V gives CDR1 SGDLS, CDR2 YYNGEE. V shed 2 bases, J shed 6 bases, and the junction held 4 bases outside the gene matches. The CDR3 here is CASSVDREDEKLFF. In nucleotides, the CDR3 is TGTGCCAGCAGCGTCGACAGGGAGGATGAAAAACTGTTTTTT.

The sample holds many counts of this clonotype. This sequence joins TRBV27 and TRBJ2-7; TRBD1 aligns across 8 bases. Germline V gene lookup returns CDR1 MNHEY and CDR2 SMNVEV (reference sequence). V was clipped by 3 bases and J by 3 bases; unmatched bases: 10. The CDR3 length is 16 residues. CDR3 sequence reads: CASSFAGTGRFYEQYF. The CDR3 nucleotides read TGTGCCAGCAGTTTTGCTGGGACAGGACGATTCTACGAGCAGTACTTC.

This clonotype was counted ten times or more. V and J are TRBV24-1 and TRBJ2-1; D is possibly TRBD2 (5 bases). Germline CDR1 reads KGHDR; CDR2 reads SFDVKD. Deletions cut 9 bases from V and 1 base from J, with 9 bases between. This CDR3 region has 13 residues. The CDR3 bases are TGTGCCACCGGCGGACTTTCCTACAATGAGCAGTTCTTC. Protein product: CATGGLSYNEQFF.

This clonotype was observed many times. The chain recombines TRBV5-1 with TRBJ2-3, with 7 bases that match TRBD1. V lost 4 bases and J lost 2; bases outside the gene matches: 7. Germline V gene lookup returns CDR1 SGHRS and CDR2 YFSETQ. The CDR3 totals 15 residues. CDR3 bases: TGCGCCAGCAGCCTCGACAGGGACATCACAGATACGCAGTATTTT. Its protein product is CASSLDRDITDTQYF.

This clonotype was seen many times. The genes are TRBV4-2 and TRBJ1-1, with a weak D call TRBD1 (5 bases). Deletions cut 4 bases from V and 5 bases from J, with 14 bases between. The CDR3 sequence is 14 residues long. Germline V gives CDR1 LGHNA, CDR2 YNFKEQ. CDR3 sequence reads: CASSPAGGRTEAFF. CDR3 bases: TGTGCCAGCAGCCCGGCCGGGGGGAGGACTGAAGCTTTCTTT.